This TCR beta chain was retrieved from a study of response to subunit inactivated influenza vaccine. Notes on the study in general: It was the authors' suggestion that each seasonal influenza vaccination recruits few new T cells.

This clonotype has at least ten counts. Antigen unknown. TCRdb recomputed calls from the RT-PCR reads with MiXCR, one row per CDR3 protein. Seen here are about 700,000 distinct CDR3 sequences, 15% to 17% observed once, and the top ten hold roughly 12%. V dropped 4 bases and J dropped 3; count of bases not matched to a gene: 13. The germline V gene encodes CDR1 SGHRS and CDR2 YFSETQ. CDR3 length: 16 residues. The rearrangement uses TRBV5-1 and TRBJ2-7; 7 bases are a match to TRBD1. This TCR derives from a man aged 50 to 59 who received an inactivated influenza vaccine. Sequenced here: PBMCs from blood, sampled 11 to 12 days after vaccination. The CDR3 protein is CASSRETTGMGYEQYF. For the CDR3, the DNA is TGCGCCAGCAGCCGAGAAACGACAGGGATGGGCTACGAGCAGTACTTC.